This T cell receptor (beta chain) was obtained from a study of blood T cell repertoires in COVID-19. Study-level information: From the United States, Italy and Spain came samples of acute and convalescent COVID-19. Nucleic acid was either cDNA or gDNA, and it came from T cells, B-cell-depleted T cells, or PBMCs.

V dropped 0 bases and J dropped 16 bases, with 15 bases sitting between them. The length of the CDR3 is 13 residues. CDR1 is KGHSY, CDR2 FQNENV, per germline. In the authors' workflow: Amplification of reference gene primers was used by the study to estimate nucleated cell counts. Assay used: immunoSEQ multiplex PCR; TCRdb lists only in-frame clones, some missing. V, J and clone size are those of that table, while D and trimming were read from the DNA. The repertoire holds over 200,000 clones, about 93% seen once, with 0.65% to 0.85% in the top ten. Those enrolled in Seattle joined during active infection and were followed longitudinally afterward.

The receptor's source is a man between 60 and 70 years old with COVID-19, enrolled during active disease. The sequencing sample was made of peripheral blood. V is TRBV16 and J is TRBJ1-4; D gene unclear. CDR3 amino acids: CASSQSSPTYQFF. CDR3 nucleotides: TGTGCCAGCAGCCAATCGAGTCCCACTTATCAGTTTTTT.